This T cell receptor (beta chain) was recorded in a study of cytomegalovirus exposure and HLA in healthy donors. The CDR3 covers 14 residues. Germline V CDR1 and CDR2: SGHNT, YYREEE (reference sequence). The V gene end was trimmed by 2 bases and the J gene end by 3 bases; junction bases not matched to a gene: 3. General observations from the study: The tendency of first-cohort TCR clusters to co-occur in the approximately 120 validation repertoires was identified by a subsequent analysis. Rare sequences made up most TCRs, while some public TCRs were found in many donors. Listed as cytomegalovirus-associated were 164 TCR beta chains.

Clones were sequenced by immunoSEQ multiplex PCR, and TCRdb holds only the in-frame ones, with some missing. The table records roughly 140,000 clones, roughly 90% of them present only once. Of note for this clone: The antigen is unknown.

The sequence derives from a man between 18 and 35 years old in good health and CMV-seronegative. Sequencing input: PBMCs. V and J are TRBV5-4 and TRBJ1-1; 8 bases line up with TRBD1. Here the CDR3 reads CASSFRGLDTEAFF. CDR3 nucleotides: TGTGCCAGCAGCTTCAGGGGGCTGGACACTGAAGCTTTCTTT.